Sequencing of this T cell receptor (beta chain) was carried out in a study of T-cell memory formation after mild COVID-19 (dated by TCRdb to about 2021). Broadly, across the study: Most TCR sequence clusters were specific to one of the two donors. T-cell clones expanding and contracting after mild COVID-19 in a couple of donors were tracked by longitudinal TCRalpha and TCRbeta repertoire sequencing. Two young, previously healthy adult volunteers, one female and one male, were included in the cohort.

Sequenced using an Illumina NovaSeq 6000. TCRalpha and TCRbeta cDNA libraries were built by 5'RACE with constant-segment primers, adding sample barcodes and unique molecular identifiers. Trizol reagent was used to extract RNA from every sample. Amplification of the libraries took two PCR steps, and the second step added a second sample barcode plus Illumina TruSeq adapters. The libraries were sequenced on an Illumina NovaSeq using 2 x 150 bp paired-end reads. On the study's bioinformatics: The reads were demultiplexed and collapsed into UMI-guided consensus sequences using migec v1.2.7. Using mixcr v2.1.11, UMI consensuses were aligned to TRA and TRB V and J templates and then assembled into clonotypes. A clonotype was counted as expanded or contracted only when both edgeR and NoisET called the clonotype significant, with the noise models trained on biological replicates. For edgeR calls, a false discovery rate-adjusted p below 0.01 and a log2 fold-change threshold of 1 were applied. As an exploratory analysis of dynamics, max-normalized trajectories of the 1000 most abundant clonotypes were examined by PCA with hierarchical clustering. Separately sequenced CD4+ and CD8+ repertoires were used to assign a CD4 or CD8 phenotype to each responding clone. The raw public reads went through TCRdb reprocessing: fastp at Q25, MiXCR clone calling, in-frame beta chains kept. Rows with a matching CDR3 protein are joined into one entry that keeps the most common DNA and genes. None of the V and J calls come from the authors' own analysis; TCRdb made them. The sample yields fewer than 250,000 distinct CDR3 sequences; roughly a tenth were counted once. Of the sample, just over 3% falls within the top ten clones.

Ficoll-Paque density gradient centrifugation was used to isolate PBMCs. Comment on this clonotype: Its antigen remains undetermined. No quality values exist for individual bases; no much larger clone is one base distant.

General study outcomes and caveats: Some responding clones were found in pre-infection memory, which suggests that pre-existing cross-reactive memory T cells took part in the SARS-CoV-2 response. Whether the second-wave clones peaking on day 37 were SARS-CoV-2 specific was not confirmed. The study covered only a couple of mild cases, and larger cohorts including severe cases with pre-infection samples were considered necessary. Balanced CD4/CD8 phenotypes were observed for clones contracting from day 15 to 85, whereas a bias towards CD4+ was observed for a second wave of clones expanding from day 15 to 37. Contracting CD4+ clones appeared mostly in the CM and EM memory subsets, whereas CD8+ clones were enriched in EMRA.

From cysteine to phenylalanine, the CDR3 is 13 amino acids long. Only CDR3 DNA is held: 39 bases, read in frame from base 1. Reading the germline V gene (reference sequence) gives CDR1 DFQATT and CDR2 SNEGSKA. V and J are truncated by 5 bases and 2 bases respectively, leaving an intervening sequence of 12 bases. This chain is built from TRBV20-1 and TRBJ1-2; the D segment cannot be called with confidence. This receptor was identified in a man aged 18 to 30 who had mild COVID-19 (a few samples of this study predate the infection). The sample titles of this study are shuffled in the database, so cell type and time point are left out; the donor was told from shared clones. The material sequenced was PBMCs or a T cell subset sorted from them (not recorded which). The CDR3 protein: CSAYQTDNYGYTF. The bases read TGCAGTGCTTACCAGACGGACAACTATGGCTACACCTTC.